Following are 22 T cell receptor beta chains from one sample sequenced in a study of regulatory T cells in long-lasting Graves disease. Sequencing libraries for TCR beta were prepared with iRepertoire HTBI primers and Arm-PCR of CDR3 regions. TCRdb re-called the multiplex PCR reads with MiXCR, one entry per CDR3 protein. The repertoire consists of approximately 690,000 distinct CDR3 sequences, with around 30% occurring once and the leading ten covering roughly 41%. Time point specified: persistent/refractory GD, antithyroid drugs over 5 years with positive TRAb. The TCR library was prepared using RNA isolated from PBMCs. The material was peripheral blood mononuclear cells (PBMCs), obtained when the disease was refractory, from a patient treated with antithyroid drugs. All receptors come from a female donor with Graves disease.

This clonotype has a handful of counts. The gene calls are TRBV25-1 and TRBJ1-2; 7 positions agree with TRBD1. The CDR3 contains 14 residues. With V trimmed by 0 bases and J by 7 bases, 5 bases remained unmatched. Germline lookup yields CDR1 MGHDK and CDR2 SYGVNS. CDR3 nucleotide sequence: TGTGCCAGCAGTGAATATAAGGGGGCGGTTGGCTACACCTTC. This gives the protein CASSEYKGAVGYTF.

This clonotype was seen a few times. V and J are TRBV28 and TRBJ1-5; D ambiguous. Deletions cut 5 bases from V and 1 base from J, with 15 bases between. There are 16 residues in the CDR3. Germline lookup yields CDR1 MDHEN and CDR2 SYDVKM. As DNA, the CDR3 is TGTGCCAGCAGTCTCCTCATAGCGGGGAGCAATCAGCCCCAGCATTTT. It codes for CASSLLIAGSNQPQHF.

The chain recombines TRBV28 with TRBJ1-3, with no clear D. The CDR3 spans 16 residues. Between the trimmed V and J ends, which lost 6 bases and 0 bases, there was a span of 15 bases. The germline CDR1 and CDR2 sequences are MDHEN and SYDVKM. CDR3 nucleotides: TGTGCCAGCAGCTCCACCCCACAAGACTCTGGAAACACCATATATTTT. It codes for CASSSTPQDSGNTIYF.

J is TRBJ2-7 and V is TRBV28; the D gene is possibly TRBD1 (5 bases). Germline CDR1 reads MDHEN; CDR2 reads SYDVKM. V was trimmed by 3 bases and J by 6 bases, leaving 21 bases between them. The CDR3 has 16 amino acids. CDR3 nucleotides: TGTGCCAGCAGTTTTTATAGGACAATAAGAACAGGCGAGCAGTACTTC. Amino acid sequence: CASSFYRTIRTGEQYF.

V and J are TRBV19 and TRBJ1-2; weak D call: TRBD1 (5 bases). This CDR3 has 16 residues. In germline, CDR1 is LNHDA, CDR2 SQIVND (reference sequence). Trimming removed 4 bases from V and 4 bases from J, with 19 bases in between. CDR3 bases: TGTGCCAGTAGTACTGACGCCGGGACCAAGCCCTATGGCTACACCTTC. As protein: CASSTDAGTKPYGYTF.

A few counts support this clonotype. The chain couples TRBV5-1 to TRBJ1-1; D unclear. CDR3 length: 16 residues. The V gene lost 0 bases and the J gene lost 0 bases, with 12 bases spanning the gap. Germline CDR1 is SGHRS and CDR2 is YFSETQ. CDR3 amino acids: CASSLGPGQMNTEAFF. CDR3 nucleotide sequence: TGCGCCAGCAGCTTGGGGCCAGGCCAAATGAACACTGAAGCTTTCTTT.

The chain joins TRBV19 to TRBJ1-1; D remains ambiguous. Germline loops: CDR1 LNHDA, CDR2 SQIVND (reference sequence). The CDR3 spans 14 residues. The V end was cut by 1 base, the J end by 1 base, with 7 bases between. CDR3 amino acids: CASSIGLRNTEAFF. As DNA, the CDR3 is TGTGCCAGTAGTATAGGCCTTCGGAACACTGAAGCTTTCTTT.

This clonotype was seen more than once but under ten times. DNA for the CDR3: TGTGCCATCCGCGGAGGGAATGAAAAACTGTTTTTT. Amino acid sequence: CAIRGGNEKLFF. V and J are TRBV10-3 and TRBJ1-4; no clear D gene. This CDR3 region has 12 residues. Trimming cost V 8 bases and J 5 bases, with 9 bases left between them. Per the germline V gene, CDR1 is ENHRY and CDR2 is SYGVKD.

CDR3 protein: CSADRGNTIYF. The CDR3 coding sequence is TGCAGTGCCGACAGGGGGAACACCATATATTTT. The chain uses TRBV20-1 and TRBJ1-3, with 9 bases identical to TRBD1. The CDR3 spans 11 residues. Germline lookup yields CDR1 DFQATT and CDR2 SNEGSKA (reference sequence). Germline trimming cut 6 bases from V and 7 bases from J; bases unmatched to any gene: 1.

The J gene is TRBJ1-5, the V gene TRBV12-3 or TRBV12-4; D remains ambiguous. This CDR3 is 13 amino acids long. Between the trimmed V and J ends, which lost 3 bases and 5 bases, there was a span of 8 bases. CDR3 DNA sequence: TGTGCCAGCAGTTTTGCCGGTTATCAGCCCCAGCATTTT. Protein sequence: CASSFAGYQPQHF.

The gene calls are TRBV13 and TRBJ1-1; the D gene is possibly TRBD1 (5 bases). CDR1 PRHDT and CDR2 FYEKMQ come from the germline V gene (reference sequence). The CDR3 runs to 12 residues. Between the trimmed V and J ends, which lost 2 bases and 10 bases, there was a span of 11 bases. This CDR3 is CASSLLGGGAFF. The DNA of the CDR3 is TGTGCCAGCAGCTTACTCGGGGGGGGAGCTTTCTTT.

This clonotype has more than one count but fewer than ten. The chain has TRBV29-1 and TRBJ1-1; 12 positions match TRBD1. The CDR3 is 13 residues long. CDR1 SQVTM and CDR2 ANQGSEA come from the germline V gene. V trimming: 6 bases; J trimming: 4 bases; junction bases outside the gene matches: 3. This CDR3 reads CSVEGQGATEAFF. In DNA, the CDR3 is TGCAGCGTAGAGGGACAGGGGGCCACTGAAGCTTTCTTT.

The J gene is TRBJ2-7, the V gene TRBV6-2 or TRBV6-3, with D maybe TRBD2 (5 bases). Trimming took off 0 bases at V and 9 bases at J, with 24 bases between the two ends. Per the germline V gene, CDR1 is MNHEY and CDR2 is SVGEGT. The CDR3 runs to 17 residues. The CDR3 DNA is TGTGCCAGCAGTTACTCGAGCCGCGGAGGTCCCTCCAAGGTGCAGTACTTC. Its translation: CASSYSSRGGPSKVQYF.

The chain recombines TRBV7-9 with TRBJ1-2; D is perhaps TRBD1 (5 bases). This CDR3 contains 13 residues. The V and J ends lost 8 bases and 5 bases respectively, with 15 bases between them. Per the germline V gene, CDR1 is SEHNR and CDR2 is FQNEAQ (reference sequence). Here the CDR3 DNA reads TGTGCCAGCGTCGCGGGGGTAGGGTATGGCTACACCTTC. Translated, it gives CASVAGVGYGYTF.

This clonotype was observed once. This chain connects TRBV9 to TRBJ1-2, with D possibly matching TRBD1 (6 bases). V lost 4 bases, J lost 1 base, and 14 bases lay in between. From germline, CDR1 is SGDLS and CDR2 YYNGEE. The CDR3 extends over 15 amino acids. The CDR3 spells CASSTSRGLNYGYTF. The CDR3 DNA reads TGTGCCAGCAGCACATCCCGGGGGCTTAACTATGGCTACACCTTC.

This clonotype was counted many times. The V call is TRBV2, the J call TRBJ1-1; D gene uncertain. This CDR3 spans 14 amino acids. The ends were cut back, 3 bases at V and 1 base at J, with 9 bases in the middle. Germline V gene data show CDR1 as SNHLY and CDR2 as FYNNEI. DNA of the CDR3: TGTGCCAGCAGTGATGTCCCGGAGAACACTGAAGCTTTCTTT. Translated, it gives CASSDVPENTEAFF.

The rearrangement links TRBV6-5 to TRBJ1-1; no clear D gene. From germline, CDR1 is MNHEY and CDR2 SVGAGI. The CDR3 has 13 amino acids. V lost 2 bases, J lost 7 bases, and 11 bases lay in between. CDR3 in DNA: TGTGCCAGCAGTTACACTCGCACCGATGAAGCTTTCTTT. It translates to CASSYTRTDEAFF.

The chain couples TRBV20-1 to TRBJ1-2; D might be TRBD1 (6 bases). CDR3 length equals 14 residues. The V end lost 6 bases, the J end lost 0 bases, and 14 bases lay between the germline ends. Germline V gene data show CDR1 as DFQATT and CDR2 as SNEGSKA (reference sequence). This chain's CDR3 is CSARRRGTNYGYTF. The CDR3 DNA reads as TGCAGTGCCAGACGCAGGGGTACTAACTATGGCTACACCTTC.

This clonotype was recorded at least ten times. J is TRBJ2-7 and V is TRBV6-9, with D hard to call. Between the trimmed V and J ends, which lost 3 bases and 2 bases, there was a span of 5 bases. This CDR3 comprises 12 residues. CDR1 is MNHGY, CDR2 SVAAGI, per germline. The CDR3 region is CASSYTPYEQYF. As DNA, the CDR3 is TGTGCCAGCAGTTACACTCCCTACGAGCAGTACTTC.

In its sample, this clonotype was seen many times. The rearrangement links TRBV2 to TRBJ1-2; D is unclear. The V gene's germline CDR1 is SNHLY and CDR2 FYNNEI. CDR3 length equals 17 residues. V was clipped by 9 bases and J by 6 bases, with 29 bases between them. The CDR3 sequence is CASAAVYPGFKTDGYTF. Written as DNA, the CDR3 is TGTGCCAGTGCTGCGGTTTACCCCGGCTTCAAGACGGATGGCTACACCTTC.

This clonotype showed up just a few times. The chain has TRBV6-5 and TRBJ2-2; D is undetermined. CDR1 and CDR2 from the germline V gene are MNHEY and SVGAGI. V lost 4 bases to trimming and J lost 5 bases, with 17 bases between them. This CDR3 region has 16 residues. CDR3 nucleotides: TGTGCCAGCAGTTTTAGGATACAGCTCTTAACCGGGGAGCTGTTTTTT. It translates to CASSFRIQLLTGELFF.

This clonotype was found many times. CDR3 region: CASSFRISGGTEAFF. For the CDR3, the DNA is TGTGCCAGCAGTTTCCGGATCTCGGGGGGCACTGAAGCTTTCTTT. The rearrangement uses TRBV28 and TRBJ1-1; a weak D match, TRBD1 (5 bases). Germline V gene data show CDR1 as MDHEN and CDR2 as SYDVKM. This CDR3 is 15 amino acids long. The V end lost 3 bases, the J end lost 4 bases, and 15 bases lay between the germline ends.